These 17 T cell receptor beta chains came from one sample sequenced in a study of T cells in Graves' hyperthyroidism and ophthalmopathy. Amplified regions were TCR beta CDR3 sequences from RNA transcripts. The HTBI primer set was used in a first-round RT-PCR of the TCR CDR3. TCRdb re-analysed the multiplex PCR reads in MiXCR, keeping a single row per CDR3 protein. The sample contains around 700,000 distinct CDR3 sequences, about 17% of which appear only once. Sequences were obtained from blood. The source of these receptors is a woman between 45 and 65 years old with Graves' hyperthyroidism that later progressed to Graves' ophthalmopathy.

The chain has TRBV2 and TRBJ2-7; D is tentatively TRBD1 or TRBD2 (6 bases each). The CDR3 loop spans 16 amino acids. Trimming took 3 bases from V and 0 from J, leaving 15 bases between them. CDR1 is SNHLY and CDR2 is FYNNEI in the germline V gene. The CDR3 loop reads CASSDPERGPSYEQYF. The CDR3 DNA sequence: TGTGCCAGCAGTGACCCCGAACGGGGGCCCTCCTACGAGCAGTACTTC.

The chain carries TRBV10-2 and TRBJ2-1, with D tentatively TRBD1 (6 bases). Germline V gene data show CDR1 as WSHSY and CDR2 as SAAADI. The CDR3 is 15 amino acids. Trimming left V 6 bases short and J 0 bases short, with 12 bases between. CDR3 loop: CASRPGQSSYNEQFF. The CDR3 nucleotides are TGCGCCAGCAGGCCAGGACAGAGCTCCTACAATGAGCAGTTCTTC.

This clonotype was observed a handful of times. The V and J genes are TRBV27 and TRBJ2-3; a possible D gene is TRBD2 (6 bases). Germline V CDR1 and CDR2: MNHEY, SMNVEV (reference sequence). The length of the CDR3 is 17 residues. Trimming pared 4 bases from V and 3 bases from J, leaving 20 bases between. This CDR3 reads CASSSGGGPGRTDTQYF. The DNA of the CDR3 is TGTGCCAGCAGTTCCGGGGGTGGGCCAGGGCGGACAGATACGCAGTATTTT.

This clonotype was detected once. This chain links TRBV10-3 with TRBJ1-2; D ambiguous. V shed 8 bases and J shed 4 bases, with 8 bases lying between them. This CDR3 spans 11 amino acids. The germline CDR1 and CDR2 sequences are ENHRY and SYGVKD. The CDR3 sequence is CAIFSAYGYTF. In DNA, the CDR3 is TGTGCCATCTTTAGCGCCTATGGCTACACCTTC.

The rearrangement links TRBV7-3 to TRBJ2-5; tentatively, D is TRBD2 (6 bases). This CDR3 is built from 15 residues. In germline, CDR1 is SGHTA, CDR2 FQGTGA. Deletions cut 5 bases from V and 0 bases from J, with 13 bases between. The CDR3 DNA reads as TGTGCCAGCAGCCGCGGGGTCGCGTACCAAGAGACCCAGTACTTC. Translated: CASSRGVAYQETQYF.

This clonotype has a single count. This chain joins TRBV6-9 and TRBJ1-4; D possibly corresponds to TRBD1 (6 bases). The CDR3 covers 18 residues. The V and J ends lost 4 bases and 3 bases respectively, with 21 bases between them. Looked up from germline, CDR1 is MNHGY and CDR2 is SVAAGI. CDR3 DNA: TGTGCCAGCAGTTGGCGGGGTGGGGGGGGGGCGTCTAATGAAAAACTGTTTTTT. It yields the protein CASSWRGGGGASNEKLFF.

In its sample, this clonotype was seen many times. The chain has TRBV9 and TRBJ1-1; D gene ambiguous. The ends were cut back, 5 bases at V and 1 base at J, with 12 bases in the middle. CDR1 is SGDLS, CDR2 YYNGEE, per germline. The CDR3 runs 14 residues. CDR3 residues: CASSPRTGNTEAFF. CDR3 in DNA: TGTGCCAGCAGTCCGCGGACGGGGAACACTGAAGCTTTCTTT.

The table lists this clonotype with many counts. This chain links TRBV11-2 with TRBJ2-1, with D possibly TRBD1 on 5 matching bases. Germline V gene data show CDR1 as SGHAT and CDR2 as FQNNGV. Trimming left V 5 bases short and J 6 bases short, with 20 bases between. The CDR3 totals 16 residues. The chain's CDR3 is CASSRELQGTGNEQFF. CDR3 DNA sequence: TGTGCCAGCAGCCGAGAACTGCAGGGCACGGGCAATGAGCAGTTCTTC.

This clonotype was found many times. The chain links TRBV5-1 to TRBJ2-3; 10 nucleotides match TRBD1. CDR1 and CDR2 from the germline V gene are SGHRS and YFSETQ. V lost 4 bases to trimming and J lost 3 bases; unmatched junction nucleotides: 11. The CDR3 is 17 residues long. The CDR3 nucleotides are TGCGCCAGCAGCCTCCGGGACAGGGGTTTTTTGACAGATACGCAGTATTTT. Protein sequence: CASSLRDRGFLTDTQYF.

This clonotype was detected many times. The rearrangement uses TRBV30 and TRBJ2-2, with D unclear. The germline V and J ends were trimmed by 0 bases and 6 bases, with 17 bases remaining between them. The CDR3 length is 16 residues. Germline CDR1 is GTSNPN and CDR2 is SVGIG (reference sequence). CDR3 DNA sequence: TGTGCCTGGAGTGTAGGATGGCAGTCCATTGCCGGGGAGCTGTTTTTT. It translates to CAWSVGWQSIAGELFF.

The rearrangement joins TRBV6-1 to TRBJ1-4; D is unclear. V was shortened by 2 bases and J by 2 bases, with 12 bases between the two germline ends. Germline CDR1 and CDR2: MNHNS and SASEGT. This CDR3 is built from 16 residues. The CDR3 coding sequence is TGTGCCAGCAGTGAAACCTGGCCGGGGACTAATGAAAAACTGTTTTTT. Translating it yields CASSETWPGTNEKLFF.

This clonotype has a handful of counts. The chain recombines TRBV7-9 with TRBJ1-1; TRBD1 matches at 8 bases. CDR1 is SEHNR, CDR2 FQNEAQ, per germline (reference sequence). J was trimmed by 3 bases and V by 4 bases; bases with no gene match: 7. The CDR3 sequence is 15 residues long. This CDR3 reads CASSSQGAFDTEAFF. CDR3 sequence (DNA): TGTGCCAGCAGCTCCCAGGGGGCCTTTGACACTGAAGCTTTCTTT.

This clonotype was seen at least ten times. The CDR3 reads CAIGTGGDTEAFF. CDR3 coding DNA: TGTGCCATCGGGACAGGGGGAGACACTGAAGCTTTCTTT. The rearrangement uses TRBV10-3 and TRBJ1-1; TRBD1 matches 11 bases. This CDR3 is built from 13 residues. V trimming: 8 bases; J trimming: 3 bases; junction bases outside the gene matches: 2. Germline V gene data show CDR1 as ENHRY and CDR2 as SYGVKD.

The chain combines TRBV3-1 with TRBJ1-1; 9 nucleotides line up with TRBD1. The CDR3 is 15 residues long. Germline trimming cut 1 base from V and 11 bases from J; bases unmatched to any gene: 11. Germline V gives CDR1 LGHDT, CDR2 YNNKEL (reference sequence). Written as DNA, the CDR3 is TGTGCCAGCAGCCAAGTATACGGGACAGGGAGTAGTGCTTTCTTT. Its translation: CASSQVYGTGSSAFF. The variable domain in full, with the rest retrieved from reference TRBV3-1 and TRBJ1-1, is DTAVSQTPKYLVTQMGNDKSIKCEQNLGHDTMYWYKQDSKKFLKIMFSYNNKELIINETVPNRFSPKSPDKAHLNLHINSLELGDSAVYFCASSQVYGTGSSAFFGQGTRLTVV.

This clonotype was seen a single time. This may be a read error: a much more frequent sequence differs by one nucleotide. The V call is TRBV7-9, the J call TRBJ1-1; tentatively, D is TRBD1 (6 bases). The CDR3 runs 15 residues. Germline CDR1 and CDR2: SEHNR and FQNEAQ (reference sequence). The CDR3 region has the DNA TGTGCCGGCAGCGGTCGGACAGAGCCGAACACTGAAGCTTTCTTT. It translates to CAGSGRTEPNTEAFF.

The genes are TRBV6-1 and TRBJ1-1; no definite D call. Germline assignment: CDR1 MNHNS and CDR2 SASEGT. Between the trimmed V and J ends, which lost 5 bases and 1 base, there was a span of 11 bases. The length of the CDR3 is 14 residues. CDR3 amino acids: CASSQRRENTEAFF. The CDR3 bases are TGTGCCAGCAGTCAACGACGGGAGAACACTGAAGCTTTCTTT.

As for this clonotype: A much larger clone differs by one base, so this may be a read error. This chain uses TRBV12-3 or TRBV12-4 with TRBJ2-7; D gene unclear. This CDR3 has 14 residues. The CDR3 region has the DNA TGTGCCAGCAGCCTAGGGTTTGGCATCTACAAGCAGTACTTC. Its protein product is CASSLGFGIYKQYF.